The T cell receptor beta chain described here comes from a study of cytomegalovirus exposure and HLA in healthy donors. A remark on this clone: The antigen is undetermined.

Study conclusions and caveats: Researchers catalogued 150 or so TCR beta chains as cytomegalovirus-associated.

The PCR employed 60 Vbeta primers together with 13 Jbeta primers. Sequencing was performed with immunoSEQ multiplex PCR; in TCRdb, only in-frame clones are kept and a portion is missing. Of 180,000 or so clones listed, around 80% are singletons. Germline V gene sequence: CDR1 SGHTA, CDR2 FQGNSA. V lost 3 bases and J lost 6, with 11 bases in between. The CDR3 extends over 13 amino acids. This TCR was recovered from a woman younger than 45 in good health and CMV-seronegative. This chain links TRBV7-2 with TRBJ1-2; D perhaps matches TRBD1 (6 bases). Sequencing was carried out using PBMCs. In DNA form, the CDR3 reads TGTGCCAGCAGCTTTTATTCAGGGGATGGCTACACCTTC. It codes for CASSFYSGDGYTF.